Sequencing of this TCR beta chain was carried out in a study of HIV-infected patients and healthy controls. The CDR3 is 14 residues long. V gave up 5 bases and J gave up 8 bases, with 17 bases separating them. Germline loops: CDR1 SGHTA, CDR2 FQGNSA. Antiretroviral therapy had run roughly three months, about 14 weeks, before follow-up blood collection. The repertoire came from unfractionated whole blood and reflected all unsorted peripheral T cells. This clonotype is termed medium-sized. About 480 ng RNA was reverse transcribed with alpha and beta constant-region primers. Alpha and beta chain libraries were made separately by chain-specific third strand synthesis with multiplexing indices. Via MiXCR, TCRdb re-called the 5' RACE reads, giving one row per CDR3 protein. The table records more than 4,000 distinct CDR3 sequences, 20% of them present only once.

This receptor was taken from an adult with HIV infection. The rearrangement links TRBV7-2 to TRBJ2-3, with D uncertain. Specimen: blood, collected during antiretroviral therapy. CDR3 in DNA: TGTGCCAGCAGCCCGCTTGGTCCTATTATTACGCAGTATTTT. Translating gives CASSPLGPIITQYF.